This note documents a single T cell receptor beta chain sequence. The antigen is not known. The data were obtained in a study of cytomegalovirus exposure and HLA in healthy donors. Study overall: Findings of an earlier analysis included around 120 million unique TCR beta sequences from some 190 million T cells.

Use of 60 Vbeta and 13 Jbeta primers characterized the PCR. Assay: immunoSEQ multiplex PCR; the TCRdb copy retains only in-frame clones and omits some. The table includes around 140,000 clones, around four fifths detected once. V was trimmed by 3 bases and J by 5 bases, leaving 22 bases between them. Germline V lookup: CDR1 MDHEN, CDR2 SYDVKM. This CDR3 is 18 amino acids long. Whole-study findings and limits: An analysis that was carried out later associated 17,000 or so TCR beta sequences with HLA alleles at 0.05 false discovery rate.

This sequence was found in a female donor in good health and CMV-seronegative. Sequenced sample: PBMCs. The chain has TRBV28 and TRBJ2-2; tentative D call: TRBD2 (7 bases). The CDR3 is CASSFFPRGGAPTGELFF. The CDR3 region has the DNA TGTGCCAGCAGTTTTTTCCCTCGCGGGGGCGCCCCGACCGGGGAGCTGTTTTTT.